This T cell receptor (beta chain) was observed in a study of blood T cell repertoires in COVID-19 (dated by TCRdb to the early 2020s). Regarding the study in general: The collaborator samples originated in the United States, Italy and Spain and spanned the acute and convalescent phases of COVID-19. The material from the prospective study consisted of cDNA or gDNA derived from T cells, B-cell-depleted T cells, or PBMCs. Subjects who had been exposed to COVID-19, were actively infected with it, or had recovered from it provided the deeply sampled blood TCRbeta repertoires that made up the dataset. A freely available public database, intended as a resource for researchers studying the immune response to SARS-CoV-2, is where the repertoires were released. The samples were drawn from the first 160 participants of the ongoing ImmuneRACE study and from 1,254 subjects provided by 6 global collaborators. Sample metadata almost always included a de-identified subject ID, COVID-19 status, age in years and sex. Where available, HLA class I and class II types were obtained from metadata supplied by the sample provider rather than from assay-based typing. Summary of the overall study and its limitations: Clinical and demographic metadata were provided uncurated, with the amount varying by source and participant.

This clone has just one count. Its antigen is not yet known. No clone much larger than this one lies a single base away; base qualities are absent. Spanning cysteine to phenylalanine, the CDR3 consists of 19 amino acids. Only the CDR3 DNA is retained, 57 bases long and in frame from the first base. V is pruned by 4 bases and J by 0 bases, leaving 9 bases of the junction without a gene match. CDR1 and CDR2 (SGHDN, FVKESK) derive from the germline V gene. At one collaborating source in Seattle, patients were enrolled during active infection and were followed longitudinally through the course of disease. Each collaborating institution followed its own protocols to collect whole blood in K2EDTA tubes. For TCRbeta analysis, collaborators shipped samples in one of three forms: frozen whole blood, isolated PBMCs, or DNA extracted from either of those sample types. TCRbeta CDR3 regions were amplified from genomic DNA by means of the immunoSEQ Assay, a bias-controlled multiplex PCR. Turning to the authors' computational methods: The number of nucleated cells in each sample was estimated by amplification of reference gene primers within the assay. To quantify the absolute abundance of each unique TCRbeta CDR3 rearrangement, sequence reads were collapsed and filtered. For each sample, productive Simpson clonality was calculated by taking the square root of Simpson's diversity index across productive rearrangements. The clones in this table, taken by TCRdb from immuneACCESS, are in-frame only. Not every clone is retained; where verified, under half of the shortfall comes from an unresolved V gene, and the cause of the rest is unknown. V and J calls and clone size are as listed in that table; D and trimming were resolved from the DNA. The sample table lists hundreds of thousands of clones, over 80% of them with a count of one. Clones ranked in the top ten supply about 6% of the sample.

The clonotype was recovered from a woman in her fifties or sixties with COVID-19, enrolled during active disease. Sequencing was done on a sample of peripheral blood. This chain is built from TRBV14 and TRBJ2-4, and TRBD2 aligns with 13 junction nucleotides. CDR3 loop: CASSPEPGLAGVAKNIQYF. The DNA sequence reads TGTGCCAGCAGCCCGGAGCCCGGACTAGCGGGAGTAGCCAAAAACATTCAGTACTTC.